This TCR beta chain was profiled in a study of blood T cell repertoires in COVID-19. At the level of the study: Researchers got acute and convalescent COVID-19 samples from the United States, Italy and Spain.

Germline V CDR1 and CDR2: SGHVS, FQNEAQ. CDR3 length: 16 amino acids. The J segment lost 1 base and the V segment lost 1 base, leaving 2 bases of the junction unmatched. Libraries were prepared by immunoSEQ multiplex PCR; TCRdb keeps only in-frame clonotypes and omits some of them. Among about 200,000 clones, 82% were seen once, and the ten largest hold about 4.8%. Sequences were obtained from peripheral blood. The chain recombines TRBV7-8 with TRBJ2-2; 8 bases line up with TRBD1. The TCR originated in an older woman with COVID-19, enrolled during active disease. The DNA of the CDR3 is TGTGCCAGCAGCTTAGTAGGGACAGGGAACACCGGGGAGCTGTTTTTT. Protein sequence: CASSLVGTGNTGELFF.